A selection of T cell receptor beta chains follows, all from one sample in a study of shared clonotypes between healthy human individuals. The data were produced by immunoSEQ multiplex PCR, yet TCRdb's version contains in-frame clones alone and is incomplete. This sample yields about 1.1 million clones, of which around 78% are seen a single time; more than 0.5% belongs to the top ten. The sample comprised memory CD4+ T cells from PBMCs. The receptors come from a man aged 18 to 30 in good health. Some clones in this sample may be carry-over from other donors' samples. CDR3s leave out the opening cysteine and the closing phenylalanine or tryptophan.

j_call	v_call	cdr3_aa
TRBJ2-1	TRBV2	ASSEPRGTNNEQF
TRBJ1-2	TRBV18	ASSRQGAGYGYT
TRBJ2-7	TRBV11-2	ASSFTGGDYYEQY
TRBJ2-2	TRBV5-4	ASSLGGVDGELF
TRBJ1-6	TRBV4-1	ASRPTGTGNSPLH
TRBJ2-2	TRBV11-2	ASSSPGLAGAGELF
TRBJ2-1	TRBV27	ASSLEPSSGEQF
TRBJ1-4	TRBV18	ASSPPGRDEKLF
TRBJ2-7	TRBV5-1	ASSLARRVSYEQY
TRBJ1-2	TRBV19	ASSLTGAKWVDYGYT
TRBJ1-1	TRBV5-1	ASSLSTARRGNTEAF
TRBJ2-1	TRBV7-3	ASSLMRDNEQF
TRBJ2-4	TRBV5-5	ASSPDVATAKNIQY
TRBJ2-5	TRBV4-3	ASSQESGETQY
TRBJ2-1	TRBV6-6	ASSSNSGRMYNEQF
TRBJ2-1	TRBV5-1	ASSSGRPAGNNEQF
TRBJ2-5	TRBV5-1	ASSLALAGGETQY
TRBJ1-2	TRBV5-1	ASSPGDGGPYGYT
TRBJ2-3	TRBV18	ASFQTGTDTQY
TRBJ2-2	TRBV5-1	ASNPSGNAGELF
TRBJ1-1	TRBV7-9	ASRPGGRDTEAF
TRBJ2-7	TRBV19	ASSSRDRGPEQY
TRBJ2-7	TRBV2	ASTGSYEQY
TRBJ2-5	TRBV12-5	ASGIRDRETQY
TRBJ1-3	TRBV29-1	SAQGNSGNTIY
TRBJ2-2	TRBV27	ASSKAGELF
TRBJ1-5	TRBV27	ASSFSREVGQPQH
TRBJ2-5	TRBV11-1	ASSLALDARETQY
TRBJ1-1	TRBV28	ASSSTGSANTEAF
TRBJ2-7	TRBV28	ASRQGSDEQY
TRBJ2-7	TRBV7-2	ASSSVAGANEQY
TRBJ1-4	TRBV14	ASSHLGAGGNEKLF
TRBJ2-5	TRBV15	ATSKDRGQETQY
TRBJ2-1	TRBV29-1	SDLGLAGAREQF
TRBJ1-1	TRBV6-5	ASTNGVNTEAF
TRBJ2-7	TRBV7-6	ASSPNARGSRQY
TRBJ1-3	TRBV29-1	SVADREAGNTIY
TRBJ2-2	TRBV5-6	ASSSAGQGNTGELF
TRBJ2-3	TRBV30	AWSRGRVRTDTQY
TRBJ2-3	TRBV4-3	ASSQDPSSADTQY
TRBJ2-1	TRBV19	ASSILLAGGEQF
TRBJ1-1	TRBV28	ASSSAYRVLTEAF
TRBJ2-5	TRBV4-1	ASSQERGRPGEETQY
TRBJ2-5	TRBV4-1	ASSQDRAGGLQETQY
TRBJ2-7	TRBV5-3	ARRTRRGYEQY
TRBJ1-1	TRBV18	ASSPTPTNTEAF
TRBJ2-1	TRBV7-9	ASSRVAGYYNEQF
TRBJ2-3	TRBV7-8	ASGGLAGPSTDTQY
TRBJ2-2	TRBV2	ASSMTSGRVGGTGELF
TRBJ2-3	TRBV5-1	ASSYLGAGRTDTQY
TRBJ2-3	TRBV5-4	ASSSRMEGDTQY
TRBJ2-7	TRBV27	ASWDRNYEQY
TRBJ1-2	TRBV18	ASSRSTGGDDYGYT
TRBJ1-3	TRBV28	ASSLTAAGNTIY
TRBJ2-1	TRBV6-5	ASSSRGLAYNEQF
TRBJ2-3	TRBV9	ASSVPGSDTQY
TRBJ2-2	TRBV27	ASSLRASPTGELF
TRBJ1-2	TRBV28	ASSLTRTGVENYGYT
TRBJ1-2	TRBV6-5	ATRTTRYGYT
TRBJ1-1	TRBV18	ASSPGTGVREAF